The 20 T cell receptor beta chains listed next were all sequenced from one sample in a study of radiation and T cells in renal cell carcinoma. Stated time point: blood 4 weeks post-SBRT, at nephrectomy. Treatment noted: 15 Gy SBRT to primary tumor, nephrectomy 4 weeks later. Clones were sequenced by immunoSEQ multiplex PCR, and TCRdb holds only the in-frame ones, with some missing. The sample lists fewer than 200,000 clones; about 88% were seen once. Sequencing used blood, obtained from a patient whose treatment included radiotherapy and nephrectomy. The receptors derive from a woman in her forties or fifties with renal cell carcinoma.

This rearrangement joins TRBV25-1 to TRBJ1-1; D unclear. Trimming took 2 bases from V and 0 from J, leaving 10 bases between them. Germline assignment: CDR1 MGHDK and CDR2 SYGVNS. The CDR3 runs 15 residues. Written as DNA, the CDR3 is TGTGCCAGCAGTGAAATCAAGGGTATGAACACTGAAGCTTTCTTT. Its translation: CASSEIKGMNTEAFF.

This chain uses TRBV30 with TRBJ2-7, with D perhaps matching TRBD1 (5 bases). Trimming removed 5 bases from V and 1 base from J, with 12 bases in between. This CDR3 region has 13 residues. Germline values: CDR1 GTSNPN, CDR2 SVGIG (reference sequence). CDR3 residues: CAWDSRVSYEQYF. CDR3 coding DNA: TGTGCCTGGGACAGCCGAGTATCCTACGAGCAGTACTTC.

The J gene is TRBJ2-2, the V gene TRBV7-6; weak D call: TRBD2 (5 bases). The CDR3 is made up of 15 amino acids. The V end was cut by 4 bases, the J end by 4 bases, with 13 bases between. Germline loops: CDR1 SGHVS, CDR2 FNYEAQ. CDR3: CASSSPDSATGELFF. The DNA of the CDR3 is TGTGCCAGCAGCTCTCCGGACTCGGCCACCGGGGAGCTGTTTTTT.

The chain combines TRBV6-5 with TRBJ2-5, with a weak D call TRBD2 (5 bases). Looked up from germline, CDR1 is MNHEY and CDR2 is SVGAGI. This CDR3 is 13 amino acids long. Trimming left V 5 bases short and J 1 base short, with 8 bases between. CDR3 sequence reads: CASSRGSQETQYF. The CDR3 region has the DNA TGTGCCAGCAGTCGGGGATCCCAAGAGACCCAGTACTTC.

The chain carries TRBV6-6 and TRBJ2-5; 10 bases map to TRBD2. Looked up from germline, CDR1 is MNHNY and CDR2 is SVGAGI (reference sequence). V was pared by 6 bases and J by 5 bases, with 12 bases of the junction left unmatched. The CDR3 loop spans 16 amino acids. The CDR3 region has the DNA TGTGCCAGCAGCCCCCCCGGGGGAGCGGGGGGGGAGACCCAGTACTTC. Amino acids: CASSPPGGAGGETQYF.

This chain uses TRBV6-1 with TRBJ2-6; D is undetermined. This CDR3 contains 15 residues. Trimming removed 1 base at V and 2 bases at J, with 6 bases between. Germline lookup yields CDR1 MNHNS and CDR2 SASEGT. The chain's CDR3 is CASSEGSTGANVLTF. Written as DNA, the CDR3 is TGTGCCAGCAGTGAAGGGTCTACTGGGGCCAACGTCCTGACTTTC.

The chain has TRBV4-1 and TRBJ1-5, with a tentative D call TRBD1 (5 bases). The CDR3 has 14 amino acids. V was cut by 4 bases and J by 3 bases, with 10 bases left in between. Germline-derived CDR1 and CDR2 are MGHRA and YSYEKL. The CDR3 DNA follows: TGCGCCAGCAGCCCCTCAGGGCCCAATCAGCCCCAGCATTTT. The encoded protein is CASSPSGPNQPQHF.

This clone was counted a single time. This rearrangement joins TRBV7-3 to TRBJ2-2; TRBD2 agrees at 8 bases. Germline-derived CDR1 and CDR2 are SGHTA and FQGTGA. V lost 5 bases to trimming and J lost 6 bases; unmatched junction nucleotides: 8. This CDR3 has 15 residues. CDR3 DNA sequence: TGTGCCAGCAGCCCAACAAAACTAGCGGCCGGGGAGCTGTTTTTT. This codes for CASSPTKLAAGELFF.

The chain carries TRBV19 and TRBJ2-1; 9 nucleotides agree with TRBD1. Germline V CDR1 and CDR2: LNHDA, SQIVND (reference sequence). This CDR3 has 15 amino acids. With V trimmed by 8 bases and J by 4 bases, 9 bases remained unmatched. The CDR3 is CASVPGTGLYNEQFF. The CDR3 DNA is TGTGCCAGTGTGCCCGGGACAGGGCTGTACAATGAGCAGTTCTTC.

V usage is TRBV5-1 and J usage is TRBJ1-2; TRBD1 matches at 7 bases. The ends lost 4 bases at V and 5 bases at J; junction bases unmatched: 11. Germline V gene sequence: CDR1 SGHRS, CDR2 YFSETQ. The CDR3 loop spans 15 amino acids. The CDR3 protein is CASSPKEGADYGYTF. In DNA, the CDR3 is TGCGCCAGCAGCCCAAAGGAGGGGGCGGATTATGGCTACACCTTC.

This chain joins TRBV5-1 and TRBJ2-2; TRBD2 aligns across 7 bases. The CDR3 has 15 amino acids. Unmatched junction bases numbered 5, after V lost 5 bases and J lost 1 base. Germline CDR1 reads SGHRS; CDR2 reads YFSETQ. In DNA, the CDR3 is TGCGCCAGCAGGAATGGCGGGGGGAACACCGGGGAGCTGTTTTTT. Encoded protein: CASRNGGGNTGELFF.

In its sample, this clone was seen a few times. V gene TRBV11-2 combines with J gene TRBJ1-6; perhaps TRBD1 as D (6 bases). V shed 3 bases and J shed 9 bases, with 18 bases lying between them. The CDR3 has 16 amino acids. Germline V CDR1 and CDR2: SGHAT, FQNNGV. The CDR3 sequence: CASSFTPAWGASPLHF. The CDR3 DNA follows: TGTGCCAGCAGCTTCACTCCCGCCTGGGGGGCTTCACCCCTCCACTTT.

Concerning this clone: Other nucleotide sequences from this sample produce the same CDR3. Here the CDR3 reads CASSLGGGRTDTQYF. The CDR3 DNA is TGCGCCAGCAGCTTAGGGGGGGGGCGCACAGATACGCAGTATTTT. The chain combines TRBV5-1 with TRBJ2-3; D might be TRBD2 (7 bases). Germline V lookup: CDR1 SGHRS, CDR2 YFSETQ. The V end lost 2 bases, the J end lost 1 base, and 11 bases lay between the germline ends. The CDR3 sequence is 15 residues long.

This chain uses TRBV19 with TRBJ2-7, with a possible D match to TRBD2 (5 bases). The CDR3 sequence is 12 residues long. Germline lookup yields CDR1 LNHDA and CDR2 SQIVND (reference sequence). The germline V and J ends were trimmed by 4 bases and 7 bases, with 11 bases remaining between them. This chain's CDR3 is CASSTGLREQYF. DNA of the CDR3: TGTGCCAGTAGTACCGGACTGAGGGAGCAGTACTTC.

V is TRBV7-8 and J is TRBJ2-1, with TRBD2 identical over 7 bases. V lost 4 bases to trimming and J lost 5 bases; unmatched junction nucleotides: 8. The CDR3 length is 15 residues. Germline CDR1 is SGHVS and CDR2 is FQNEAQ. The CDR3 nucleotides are TGTGCCAGCAGCTCCGCCCGACTAGCCCACAATGAGCAGTTCTTC. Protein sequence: CASSSARLAHNEQFF.

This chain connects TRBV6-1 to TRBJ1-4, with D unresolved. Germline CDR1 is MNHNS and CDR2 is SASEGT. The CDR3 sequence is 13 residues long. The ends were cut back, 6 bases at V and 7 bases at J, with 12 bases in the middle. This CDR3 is CASSRFGAEKLFF. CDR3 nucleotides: TGTGCCAGCAGCCGATTCGGCGCTGAAAAACTGTTTTTT.

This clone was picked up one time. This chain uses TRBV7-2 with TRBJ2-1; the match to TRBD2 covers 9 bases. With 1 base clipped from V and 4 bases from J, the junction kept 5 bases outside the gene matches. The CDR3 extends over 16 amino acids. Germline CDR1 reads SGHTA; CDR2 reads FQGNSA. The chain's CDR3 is CASSLVGGGGYNEQFF. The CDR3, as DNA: TGTGCCAGCAGCTTAGTCGGCGGGGGGGGATACAATGAGCAGTTCTTC.

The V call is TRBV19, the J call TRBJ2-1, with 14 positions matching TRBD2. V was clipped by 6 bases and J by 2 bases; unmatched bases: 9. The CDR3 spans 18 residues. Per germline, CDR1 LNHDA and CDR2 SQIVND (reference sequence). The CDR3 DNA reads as TGTGCCAGTAGCAACACCGGACTAGCGGGGGGTCCCTACAATGAGCAGTTCTTC. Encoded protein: CASSNTGLAGGPYNEQFF.

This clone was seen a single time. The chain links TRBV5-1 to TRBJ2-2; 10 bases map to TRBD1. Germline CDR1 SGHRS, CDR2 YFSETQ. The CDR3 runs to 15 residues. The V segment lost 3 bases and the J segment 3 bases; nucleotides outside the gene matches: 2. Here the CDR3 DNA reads TGCGCCAGCAGCTGGGGACAGGGGTACACCGGGGAGCTGTTTTTT. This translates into CASSWGQGYTGELFF.

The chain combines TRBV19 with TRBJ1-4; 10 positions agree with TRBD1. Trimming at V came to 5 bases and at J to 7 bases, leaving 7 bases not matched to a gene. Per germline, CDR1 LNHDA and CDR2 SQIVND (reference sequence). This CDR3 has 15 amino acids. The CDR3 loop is CASSSRQGASEKLFF. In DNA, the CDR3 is TGTGCCAGTAGTTCCCGACAGGGGGCATCTGAAAAACTGTTTTTT.